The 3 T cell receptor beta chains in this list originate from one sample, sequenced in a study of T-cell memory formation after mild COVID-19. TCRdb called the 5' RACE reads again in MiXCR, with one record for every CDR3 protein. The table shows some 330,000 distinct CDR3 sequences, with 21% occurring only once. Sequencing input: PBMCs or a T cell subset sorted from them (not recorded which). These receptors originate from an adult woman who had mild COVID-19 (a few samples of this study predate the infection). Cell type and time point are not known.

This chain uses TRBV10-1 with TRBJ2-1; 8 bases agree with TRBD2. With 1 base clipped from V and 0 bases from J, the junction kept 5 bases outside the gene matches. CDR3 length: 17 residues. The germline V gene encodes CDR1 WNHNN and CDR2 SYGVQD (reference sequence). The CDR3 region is CASSELLAECSYNEQFF. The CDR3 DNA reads TGCGCCAGCAGTGAGTTACTAGCGGAGTGCTCCTACAATGAGCAGTTCTTC.

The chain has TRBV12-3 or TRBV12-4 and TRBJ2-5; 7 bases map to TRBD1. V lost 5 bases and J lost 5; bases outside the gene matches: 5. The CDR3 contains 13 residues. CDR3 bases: TGTGCCAGCAGTGGACAGGTGGGGGAGACCCAGTACTTC. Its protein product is CASSGQVGETQYF.

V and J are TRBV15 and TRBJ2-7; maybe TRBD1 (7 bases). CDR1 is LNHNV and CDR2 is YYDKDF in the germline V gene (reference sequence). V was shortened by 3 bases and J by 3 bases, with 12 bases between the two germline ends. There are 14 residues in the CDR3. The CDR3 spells CATSSYRGGYEQYF. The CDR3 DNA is TGTGCCACCAGCAGCTACAGGGGAGGCTACGAGCAGTACTTC.